This TCR beta chain emerged from a study of T cell changes during pregnancy in multiple sclerosis. Germline V gene lookup returns CDR1 MGHDK and CDR2 SYGVNS. The junction had 15 bases not matched to a gene; V was cut back by 9 bases and J by 9 bases. The CDR3 is made up of 15 amino acids. Method: immunoSEQ multiplex PCR; TCRdb's copy keeps in-frame clones and lacks some. The repertoire includes approximately 89,000 clones, roughly 93% of them detected once, and under 0.85% sits in the top ten. V and J are TRBV25-1 and TRBJ2-1; TRBD2 matches 9 bases. The TCR comes from a female donor with multiple sclerosis, enrolled in a pregnancy study. This material consisted of peripheral blood, taken in the third trimester of pregnancy. CDR3 region: CASKKGAGGPGEQFF. In DNA, the CDR3 is TGTGCCAGTAAAAAGGGGGCGGGAGGGCCGGGTGAGCAGTTCTTC.